The clone carrying this T cell receptor beta chain has a handful of counts. Its antigen is as yet unknown. TCRdb fed the 5' RACE reads into MiXCR, producing one record per CDR3 protein. The sample holds about 600,000 distinct CDR3 sequences; roughly 21% are singletons and the top ten take roughly 9.1%. The record originates from a study of T-cell memory formation after mild COVID-19. In the study overall: Largely donor-specific TCR clusters were found. General study findings and limits: Several responding clones turned up in pre-infection memory, indicating that cross-reactive memory may have taken part.

CDR1 and CDR2 from the germline V gene are DFQATT and SNEGSKA (reference sequence). The CDR3 has 17 residues. The J segment lost 3 bases and the V segment lost 2 bases, leaving 11 bases of the junction unmatched. The chain uses TRBV20-1 and TRBJ2-2, with 8 bases fitting TRBD2. The sequencing sample was made of PBMCs or a T cell subset sorted from them (not recorded which). The clonotype originates from an adult woman who had mild COVID-19 (a few samples of this study predate the infection). Cell type and time point are not known. CDR3 residues: CSARLAGGRQHTGELFF. The CDR3, as DNA: TGCAGTGCTAGATTGGCGGGGGGCCGACAACACACCGGGGAGCTGTTTTTT.